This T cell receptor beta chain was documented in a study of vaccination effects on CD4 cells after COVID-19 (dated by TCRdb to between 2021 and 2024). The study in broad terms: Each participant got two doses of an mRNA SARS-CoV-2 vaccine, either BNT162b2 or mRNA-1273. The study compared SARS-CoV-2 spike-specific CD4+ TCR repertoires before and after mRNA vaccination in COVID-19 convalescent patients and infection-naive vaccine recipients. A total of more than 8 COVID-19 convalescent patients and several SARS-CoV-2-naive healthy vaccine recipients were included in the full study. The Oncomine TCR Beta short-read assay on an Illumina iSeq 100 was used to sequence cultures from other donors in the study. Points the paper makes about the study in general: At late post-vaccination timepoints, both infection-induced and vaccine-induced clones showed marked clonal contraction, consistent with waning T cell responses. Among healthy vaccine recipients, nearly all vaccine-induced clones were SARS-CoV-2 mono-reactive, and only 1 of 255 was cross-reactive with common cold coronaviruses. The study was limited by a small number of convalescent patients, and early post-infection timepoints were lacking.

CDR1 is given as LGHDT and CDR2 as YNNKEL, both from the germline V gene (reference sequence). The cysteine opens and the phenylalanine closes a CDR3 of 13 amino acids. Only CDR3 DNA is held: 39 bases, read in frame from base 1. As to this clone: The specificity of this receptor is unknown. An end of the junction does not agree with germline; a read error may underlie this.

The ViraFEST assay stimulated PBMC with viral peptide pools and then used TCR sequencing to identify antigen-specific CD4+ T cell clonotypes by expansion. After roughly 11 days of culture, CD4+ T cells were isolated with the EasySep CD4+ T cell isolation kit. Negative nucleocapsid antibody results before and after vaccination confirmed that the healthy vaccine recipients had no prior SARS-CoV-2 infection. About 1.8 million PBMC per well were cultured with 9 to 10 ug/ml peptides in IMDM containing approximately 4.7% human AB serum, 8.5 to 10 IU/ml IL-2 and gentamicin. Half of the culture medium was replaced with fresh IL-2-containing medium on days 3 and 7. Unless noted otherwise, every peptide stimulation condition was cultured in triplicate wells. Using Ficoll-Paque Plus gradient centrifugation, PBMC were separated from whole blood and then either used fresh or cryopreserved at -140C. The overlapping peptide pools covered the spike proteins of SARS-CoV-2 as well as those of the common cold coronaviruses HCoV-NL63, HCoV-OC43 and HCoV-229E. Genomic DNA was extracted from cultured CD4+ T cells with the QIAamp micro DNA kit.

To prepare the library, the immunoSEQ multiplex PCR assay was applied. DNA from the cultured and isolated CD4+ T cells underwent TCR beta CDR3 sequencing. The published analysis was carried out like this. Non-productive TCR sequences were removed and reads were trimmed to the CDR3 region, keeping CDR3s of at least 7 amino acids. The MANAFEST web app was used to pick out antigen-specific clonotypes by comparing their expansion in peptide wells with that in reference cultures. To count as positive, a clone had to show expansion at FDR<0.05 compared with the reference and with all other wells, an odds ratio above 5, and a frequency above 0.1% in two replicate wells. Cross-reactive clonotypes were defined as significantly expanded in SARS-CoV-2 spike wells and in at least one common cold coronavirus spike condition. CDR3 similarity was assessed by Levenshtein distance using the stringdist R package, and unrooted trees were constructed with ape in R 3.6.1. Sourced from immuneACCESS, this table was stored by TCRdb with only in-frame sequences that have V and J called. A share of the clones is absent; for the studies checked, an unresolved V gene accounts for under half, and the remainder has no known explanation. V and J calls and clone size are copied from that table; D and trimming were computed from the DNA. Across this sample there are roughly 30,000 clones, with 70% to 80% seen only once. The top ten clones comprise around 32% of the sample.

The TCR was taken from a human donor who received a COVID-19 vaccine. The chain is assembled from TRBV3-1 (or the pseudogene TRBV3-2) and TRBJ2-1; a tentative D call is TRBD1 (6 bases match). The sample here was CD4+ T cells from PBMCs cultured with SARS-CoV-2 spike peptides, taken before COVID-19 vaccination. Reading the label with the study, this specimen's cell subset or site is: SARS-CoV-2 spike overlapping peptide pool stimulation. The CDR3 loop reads CASSQGGGPRLLF. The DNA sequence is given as TGTGCCAGCAGCCAAGGAGGGGGACCCCGTTTACTCTTC.